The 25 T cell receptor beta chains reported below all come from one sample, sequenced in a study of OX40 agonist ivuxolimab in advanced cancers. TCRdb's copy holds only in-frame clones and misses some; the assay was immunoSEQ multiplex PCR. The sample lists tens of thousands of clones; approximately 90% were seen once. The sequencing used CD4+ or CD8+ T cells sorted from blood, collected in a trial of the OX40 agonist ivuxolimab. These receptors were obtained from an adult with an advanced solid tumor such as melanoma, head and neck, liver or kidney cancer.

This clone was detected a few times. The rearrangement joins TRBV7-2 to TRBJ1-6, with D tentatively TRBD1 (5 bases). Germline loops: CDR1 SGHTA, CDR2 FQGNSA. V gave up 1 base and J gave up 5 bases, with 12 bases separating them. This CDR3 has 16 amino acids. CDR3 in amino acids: CASSLDGAGNNSPLHF. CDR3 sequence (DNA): TGTGCCAGCAGCTTAGACGGGGCAGGGAATAATTCACCCCTCCACTTT.

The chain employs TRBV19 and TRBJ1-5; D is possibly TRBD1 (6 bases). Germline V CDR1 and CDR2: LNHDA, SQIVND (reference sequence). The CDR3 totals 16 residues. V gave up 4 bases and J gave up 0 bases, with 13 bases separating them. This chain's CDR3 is CASSKRTDYSNQPQHF. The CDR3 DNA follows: TGTGCCAGTAGTAAGAGGACAGACTATAGCAATCAGCCCCAGCATTTT.

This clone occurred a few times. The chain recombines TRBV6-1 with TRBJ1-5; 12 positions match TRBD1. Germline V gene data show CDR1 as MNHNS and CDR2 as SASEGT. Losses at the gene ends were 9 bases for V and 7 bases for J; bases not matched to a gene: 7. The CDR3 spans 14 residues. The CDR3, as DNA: TGTGCCAGTGCGGGACAGGGGGCCTGGCAGCCCCAGCATTTT. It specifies CASAGQGAWQPQHF.

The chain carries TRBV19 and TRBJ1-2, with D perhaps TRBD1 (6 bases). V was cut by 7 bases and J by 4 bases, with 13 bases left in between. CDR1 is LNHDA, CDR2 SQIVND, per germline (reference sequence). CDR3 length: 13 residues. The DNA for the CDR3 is TGTGCCAGTAAAAGGACAGTCAGCTATGGCTACACCTTC. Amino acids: CASKRTVSYGYTF. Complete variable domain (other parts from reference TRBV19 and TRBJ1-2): DGGITQSPKYLFRKEGQNVTLSCEQNLNHDAMYWYRQDPGQGLRLIYYSQIVNDFQKGDIAEGYSVSREKKESFPLTVTSAQKNPTAFYLCASKRTVSYGYTFGSGTRLTVV.

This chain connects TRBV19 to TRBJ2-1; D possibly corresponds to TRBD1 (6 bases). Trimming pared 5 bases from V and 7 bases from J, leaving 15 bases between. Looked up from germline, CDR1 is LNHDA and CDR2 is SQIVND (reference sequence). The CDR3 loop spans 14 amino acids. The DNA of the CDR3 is TGTGCCAGTAGTTTACAGGGAGAAAGGAATGAGCAGTTCTTC. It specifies CASSLQGERNEQFF.

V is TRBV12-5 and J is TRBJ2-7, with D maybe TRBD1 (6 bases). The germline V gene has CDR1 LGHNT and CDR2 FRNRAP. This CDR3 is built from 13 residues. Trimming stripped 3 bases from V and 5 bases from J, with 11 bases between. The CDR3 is CASGFPYRDEQYF. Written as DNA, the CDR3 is TGTGCTAGTGGTTTCCCTTACAGGGACGAGCAGTACTTC.

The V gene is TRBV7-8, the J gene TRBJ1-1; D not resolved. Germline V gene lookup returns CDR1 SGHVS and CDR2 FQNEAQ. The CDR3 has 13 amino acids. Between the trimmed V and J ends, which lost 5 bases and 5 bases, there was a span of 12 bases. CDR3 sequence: CASSPSTRTEAFF. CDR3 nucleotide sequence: TGTGCCAGCAGCCCCTCAACGAGGACTGAAGCTTTCTTT.

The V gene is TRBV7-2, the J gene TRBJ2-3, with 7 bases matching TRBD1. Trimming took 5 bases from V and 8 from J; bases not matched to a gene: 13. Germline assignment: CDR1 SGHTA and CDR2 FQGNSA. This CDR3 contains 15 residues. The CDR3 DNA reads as TGTGCCAGCAGCGGGACAGCGCTAGCTCAGGGTACGCAGTATTTT. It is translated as CASSGTALAQGTQYF. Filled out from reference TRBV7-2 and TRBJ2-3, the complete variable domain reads GAGVSQSPSNKVTEKGKDVELRCDPISGHTALYWYRQSLGQGLEFLIYFQGNSAPDKSGLPSDRFSAERTGGSVSTLTIQRTQQEDSAVYLCASSGTALAQGTQYFGPGTRLTVL.

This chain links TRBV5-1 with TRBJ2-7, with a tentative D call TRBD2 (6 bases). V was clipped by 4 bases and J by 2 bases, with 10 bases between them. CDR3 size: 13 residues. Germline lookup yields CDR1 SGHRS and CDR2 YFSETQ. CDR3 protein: CASSPGSPYEQYF. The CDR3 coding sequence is TGCGCCAGCAGCCCCGGGAGCCCCTACGAGCAGTACTTC.

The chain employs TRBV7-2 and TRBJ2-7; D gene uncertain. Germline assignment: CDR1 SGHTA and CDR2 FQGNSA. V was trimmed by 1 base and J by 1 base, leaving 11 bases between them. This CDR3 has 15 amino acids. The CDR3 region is CASSLDVGLSYEQYF. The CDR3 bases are TGTGCCAGCAGCTTAGACGTGGGGTTATCCTACGAGCAGTACTTC.

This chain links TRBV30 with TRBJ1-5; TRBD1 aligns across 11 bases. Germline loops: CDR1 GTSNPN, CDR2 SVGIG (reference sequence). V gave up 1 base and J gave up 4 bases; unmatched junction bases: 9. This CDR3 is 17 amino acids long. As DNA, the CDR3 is TGTGCCTGGAGTGCTCATAGGGGGACAGGGGGTAATCAGCCCCAGCATTTT. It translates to CAWSAHRGTGGNQPQHF.

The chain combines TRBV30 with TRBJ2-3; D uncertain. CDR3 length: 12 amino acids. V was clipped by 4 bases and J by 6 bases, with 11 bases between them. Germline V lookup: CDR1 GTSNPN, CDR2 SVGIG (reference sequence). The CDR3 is CAWNAVGDTQYF. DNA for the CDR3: TGTGCCTGGAATGCAGTGGGGGATACGCAGTATTTT.

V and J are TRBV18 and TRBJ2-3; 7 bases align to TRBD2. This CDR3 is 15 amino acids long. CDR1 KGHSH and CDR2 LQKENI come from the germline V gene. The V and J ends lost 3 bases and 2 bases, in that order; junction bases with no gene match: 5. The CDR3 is CASSPGRGITDTQYF. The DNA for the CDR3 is TGTGCCAGCTCACCGGGGCGGGGGATCACAGATACGCAGTATTTT.

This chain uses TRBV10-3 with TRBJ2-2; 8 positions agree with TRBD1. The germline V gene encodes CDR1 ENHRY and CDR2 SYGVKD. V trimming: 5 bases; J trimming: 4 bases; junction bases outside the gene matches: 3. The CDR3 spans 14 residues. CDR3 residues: CAISMGQATGELFF. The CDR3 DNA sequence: TGTGCCATCAGTATGGGACAGGCCACCGGGGAGCTGTTTTTT.

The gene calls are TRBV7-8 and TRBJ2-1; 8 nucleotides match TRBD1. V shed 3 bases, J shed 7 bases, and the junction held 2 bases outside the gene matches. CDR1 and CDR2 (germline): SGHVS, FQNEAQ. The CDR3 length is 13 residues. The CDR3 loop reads CASSLDRANEQFF. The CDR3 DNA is TGTGCCAGCAGCTTGGACAGGGCGAATGAGCAGTTCTTC.

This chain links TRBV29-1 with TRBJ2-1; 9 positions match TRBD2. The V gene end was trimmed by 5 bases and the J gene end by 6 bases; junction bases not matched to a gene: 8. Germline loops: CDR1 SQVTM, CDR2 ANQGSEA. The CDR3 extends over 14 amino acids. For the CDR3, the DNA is TGCAGCGTTACACCGGGACTAGCCTCCAATGAGCAGTTCTTC. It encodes CSVTPGLASNEQFF.

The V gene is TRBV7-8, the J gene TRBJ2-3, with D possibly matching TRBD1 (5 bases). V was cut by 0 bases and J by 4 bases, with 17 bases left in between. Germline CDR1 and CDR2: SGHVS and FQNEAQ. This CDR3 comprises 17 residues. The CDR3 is CASSLARFQGVSDTQYF. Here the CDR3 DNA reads TGTGCCAGCAGCTTAGCGCGTTTCCAGGGTGTGTCAGATACGCAGTATTTT.

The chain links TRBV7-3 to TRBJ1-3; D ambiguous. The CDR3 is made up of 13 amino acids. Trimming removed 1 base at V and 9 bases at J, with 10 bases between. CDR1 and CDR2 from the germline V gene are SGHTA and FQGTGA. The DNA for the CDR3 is TGTGCCAGCAGCTTAATTACCGGAGCCACCATATATTTT. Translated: CASSLITGATIYF.

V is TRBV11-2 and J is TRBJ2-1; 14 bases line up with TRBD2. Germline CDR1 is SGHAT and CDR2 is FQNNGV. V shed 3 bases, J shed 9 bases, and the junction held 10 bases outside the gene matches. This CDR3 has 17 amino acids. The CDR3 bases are TGTGCCAGCAGCTTTCCGGGACTAGCGGGAGTTTCGCTTGAGCAGTTCTTC. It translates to CASSFPGLAGVSLEQFF.

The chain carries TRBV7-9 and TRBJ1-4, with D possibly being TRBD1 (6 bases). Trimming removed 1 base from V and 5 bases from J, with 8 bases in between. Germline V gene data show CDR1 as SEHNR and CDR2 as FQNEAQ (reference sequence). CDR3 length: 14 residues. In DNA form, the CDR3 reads TGTGCCAGCAGCTTAGGACAGGACAATGAAAAACTGTTTTTT. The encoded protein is CASSLGQDNEKLFF. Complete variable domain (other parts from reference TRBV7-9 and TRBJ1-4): DTGVSQNPRHKITKRGQNVTFRCDPISEHNRLYWYRQTLGQGPEFLTYFQNEAQLEKSRLLSDRFSAERPKGSFSTLEIQRTEQGDSAMYLCASSLGQDNEKLFFGSGTQLSVL.

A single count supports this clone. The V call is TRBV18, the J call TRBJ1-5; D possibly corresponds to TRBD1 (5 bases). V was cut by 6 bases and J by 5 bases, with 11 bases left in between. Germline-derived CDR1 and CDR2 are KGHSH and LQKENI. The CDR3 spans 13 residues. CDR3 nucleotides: TGTGCCAGCTCGGGAAGAGGGGATCAGCCCCAGCATTTT. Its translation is CASSGRGDQPQHF.

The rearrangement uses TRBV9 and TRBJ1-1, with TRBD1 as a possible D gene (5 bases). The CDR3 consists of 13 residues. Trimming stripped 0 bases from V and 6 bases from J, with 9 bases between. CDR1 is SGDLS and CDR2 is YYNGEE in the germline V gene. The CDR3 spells CASSVVQGAEAFF. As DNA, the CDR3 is TGTGCCAGCAGCGTAGTCCAGGGTGCTGAAGCTTTCTTT.

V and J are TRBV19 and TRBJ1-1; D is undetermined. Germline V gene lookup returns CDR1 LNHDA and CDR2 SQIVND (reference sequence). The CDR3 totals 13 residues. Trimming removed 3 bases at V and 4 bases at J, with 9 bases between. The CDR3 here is CASSISSTTEAFF. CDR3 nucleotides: TGTGCCAGTAGTATCAGTAGTACCACTGAAGCTTTCTTT.

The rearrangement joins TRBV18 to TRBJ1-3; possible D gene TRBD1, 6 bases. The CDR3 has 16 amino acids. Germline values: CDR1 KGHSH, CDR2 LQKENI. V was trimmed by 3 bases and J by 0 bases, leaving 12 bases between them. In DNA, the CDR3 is TGTGCCAGCTCACCCGGGGCGGACAGCTCTGGAAACACCATATATTTT. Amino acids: CASSPGADSSGNTIYF.

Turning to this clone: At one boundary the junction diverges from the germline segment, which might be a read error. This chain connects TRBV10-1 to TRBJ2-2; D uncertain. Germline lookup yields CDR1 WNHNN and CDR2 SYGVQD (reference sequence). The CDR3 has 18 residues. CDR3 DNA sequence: TGCGCCAGCAATAAAAGTCTTAGGGTTCGAGTGAACAGCGGGGAGCTGTTTTTT. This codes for CASNKSLRVRVNSGELFF.